This TCR beta chain was observed in a study of beta chain features in type 1 diabetes. General study findings and limits: In patients and controls equally, PCR might favor templates that are shorter. Naive, central memory and regulatory TCRB repertoires appeared more similar among patients than healthy donors. Here, the possible influence of HLA type (on TCRB rearrangement) remained unresolved. Across all four CD4+ subsets, people with type 1 diabetes showed modestly shorter TCRB CDR3s.

V gave up 4 bases and J gave up 0 bases; unmatched junction bases: 11. This CDR3 has 18 amino acids. The V gene's germline CDR1 is SGDLS and CDR2 YYNGEE. Expressed TCRB transcripts got sequenced, as all isolated RNA was reverse transcribed. Naive, central memory and regulatory T cell samples produced a mean of approximately 3.9 million reads. Assay: immunoSEQ multiplex PCR; the TCRdb copy retains only in-frame clones and omits some. The sample lists 200,000 to 300,000 clones, roughly 20% seen once, with 0.028% in the top ten. As to this clone: The antigen is unknown.

The sample taken for sequencing was naive CD4+ T cells from blood. This clonotype was obtained from a woman between 40 and 55 years old with type 1 diabetes. V usage is TRBV9 and J usage is TRBJ2-2; 8 bases are a match to TRBD1. Here the CDR3 DNA reads TGTGCCAGCAGCAAAGGACAGGGCCACCGCGCGAACACCGGGGAGCTGTTTTTT. Protein product: CASSKGQGHRANTGELFF.